The 8 T cell receptor beta chains below were found in one sample sequenced in a study of T cell responses to AZD1222 COVID-19 vaccine. The data were produced by immunoSEQ multiplex PCR, yet TCRdb's version contains in-frame clones alone and is incomplete. The profile shows 100,000 or so clones, 82% of them singletons. Here the sequenced sample was peripheral blood, taken on day 0 of AZD1222 vaccination. The receptors were sampled from an adult in good health.

CDR3 nucleotide sequence: TGTGCCAGCAGTACCGCCGGGACGGTTGGCTACACCTTC. As protein: CASSTAGTVGYTF. The gene calls are TRBV27 and TRBJ1-2; perhaps TRBD1 as D (5 bases). The CDR3 is 13 amino acids. Germline values: CDR1 MNHEY, CDR2 SMNVEV (reference sequence). The V end lost 5 bases, the J end lost 7 bases, and 14 bases lay between the germline ends.

The chain links TRBV5-4 to TRBJ2-7; 8 bases map to TRBD1. This CDR3 is 15 amino acids long. Trimming at V came to 5 bases and at J to 3 bases, leaving 10 bases not matched to a gene. In germline, CDR1 is SGHNT, CDR2 YYREEE (reference sequence). In nucleotides, the CDR3 is TGTGCCAGCAGAACGACCGGGACAGGCGACTACGAGCAGTACTTC. Residues: CASRTTGTGDYEQYF. Complete variable domain (other parts from reference TRBV5-4 and TRBJ2-7): ETGVTQSPTHLIKTRGQQVTLRCSSQSGHNTVSWYQQALGQGPQFIFQYYREEENGRGNFPPRFSGLQFPNYSSELNVNALELDDSALYLCASRTTGTGDYEQYFGPGTRLTVT.

The rearrangement links TRBV3-1 (or the pseudogene TRBV3-2) to TRBJ1-1; the match to TRBD1 covers 7 bases. Germline V CDR1 and CDR2: LGHDT, YNNKEL (reference sequence). With 0 bases clipped from V and 7 bases from J, the junction kept 11 bases outside the gene matches. The CDR3 is 16 amino acids. The CDR3: CASSQDRTGGYREAFF. The CDR3 DNA is TGTGCCAGCAGCCAAGATCGGACAGGCGGCTACCGTGAAGCTTTCTTT.

The rearrangement links TRBV7-2 to TRBJ1-1; D call uncertain. CDR1 is SGHTA, CDR2 FQGNSA, per germline. This CDR3 has 14 residues. Trimming shortened V by 2 bases and J by 0 bases, and 7 bases separated the two germline ends. The CDR3 sequence is CASSLRSMNTEAFF. CDR3 sequence (DNA): TGTGCCAGCAGCTTACGCAGTATGAACACTGAAGCTTTCTTT.

V gene TRBV21-1 combines with J gene TRBJ1-5; the table gives TRBD1 as D, unverified against the DNA. TRBV21-1 is labeled a pseudogene. This CDR3 has 20 amino acids. For the CDR3, the DNA is TGTGCCAGCAGCCGCAGGCCCCGGGACAGGGGGAGGTATAACAATCAGCCCCAGCATTTT. Amino acid sequence: CASSRRPRDRGRYNNQPQHF.

This clone turned up a few times. This chain links TRBV27 with TRBJ2-1, with a tentative D call TRBD2 (5 bases). CDR1 MNHEY and CDR2 SMNVEV come from the germline V gene (reference sequence). V was pared by 6 bases and J by 2 bases, with 11 bases between. CDR3 length: 14 amino acids. CDR3 in amino acids: CASSRTFPYNEQFF. The CDR3 DNA sequence: TGTGCCAGCAGCAGGACTTTCCCCTACAATGAGCAGTTCTTC.

V and J are TRBV29-1 and TRBJ1-1; perhaps TRBD1 as D (5 bases). Germline assignment: CDR1 SQVTM and CDR2 ANQGSEA. V was clipped by 1 base and J by 5 bases, with 14 bases between them. The CDR3 is made up of 14 amino acids. Here the CDR3 DNA reads TGCAGCGTTGAAGGGGGGAACGGAGTTACTGAAGCTTTCTTT. It codes for CSVEGGNGVTEAFF.

The V gene is TRBV7-2, the J gene TRBJ2-7; D remains unclear. The germline CDR1 and CDR2 sequences are SGHTA and FQGNSA. The CDR3 runs to 13 residues. Trimming cost V 5 bases and J 4 bases, with 12 bases left between them. This CDR3 reads CASSQSHLYEQYF. As DNA, the CDR3 is TGTGCCAGCAGCCAGAGCCACCTTTACGAGCAGTACTTC.